The 30 T cell receptor beta chains in this list originate from one sample, sequenced in a study of blood T cell repertoires in COVID-19. The assay was immunoSEQ multiplex PCR, and TCRdb's table has in-frame clones only and misses some. The table lists under 300,000 clones, around 82% of them singletons, with approximately 10% in the top ten. The sequenced sample consisted of peripheral blood. The source is a woman aged 45 to 65 who had recovered from COVID-19.

The rearrangement uses TRBV6-5 and TRBJ1-1, with D perhaps TRBD1 (6 bases). Germline values: CDR1 MNHEY, CDR2 SVGAGI. The CDR3 is made up of 16 amino acids. Trimming stripped 2 bases from V and 0 bases from J, with 13 bases between. CDR3 loop: CASSYPKKGVNTEAFF. The CDR3 DNA sequence: TGTGCCAGCAGTTACCCCAAAAAGGGGGTGAACACTGAAGCTTTCTTT.

This rearrangement joins TRBV7-9 to TRBJ2-1; TRBD1 aligns across 10 bases. Trimming removed 1 base from V and 6 bases from J; junction bases left unmatched: 0. Germline loops: CDR1 SEHNR, CDR2 FQNEAQ (reference sequence). The CDR3 spans 14 residues. The CDR3 region is CASSLGTGGNEQFF. CDR3 nucleotide sequence: TGTGCCAGCAGCTTAGGGACAGGGGGCAATGAGCAGTTCTTC.

The chain links TRBV2 to TRBJ1-4; D is uncertain. Germline lookup yields CDR1 SNHLY and CDR2 FYNNEI. The CDR3 is made up of 14 amino acids. The germline V and J ends were trimmed by 6 bases and 7 bases, with 15 bases remaining between them. The CDR3 spells CASRQAGNGEKLFF. DNA of the CDR3: TGTGCCAGCAGGCAAGCCGGGAACGGTGAAAAACTGTTTTTT.

This sequence joins TRBV5-4 and TRBJ1-1, with D possibly being TRBD1 (5 bases). Per germline, CDR1 SGHNT and CDR2 YYREEE (reference sequence). The CDR3 sequence is 12 residues long. V gave up 10 bases and J gave up 4 bases, with 14 bases separating them. The CDR3 DNA follows: TGTGCCTATTTCGCAGGGTTCACTGAAGCTTTCTTT. Translation: CAYFAGFTEAFF.

This chain links TRBV20-1 with TRBJ2-1; D uncertain. CDR1 is DFQATT, CDR2 SNEGSKA, per germline (reference sequence). V was cut by 6 bases and J by 5 bases, with 8 bases left in between. CDR3 length equals 11 residues. CDR3 DNA: TGCAGTGCGTATAGAGACAATGAGCAGTTCTTC. It encodes CSAYRDNEQFF.

This chain uses TRBV27 with TRBJ2-7; D may be TRBD2 (6 bases). The CDR3 consists of 17 residues. V shed 0 bases and J shed 2 bases, with 17 bases lying between them. CDR1 and CDR2 from the germline V gene are MNHEY and SMNVEV (reference sequence). CDR3 in amino acids: CASSLSVPSGGPYEQYF. CDR3 coding DNA: TGTGCCAGCAGTTTATCGGTCCCCTCCGGGGGACCCTACGAGCAGTACTTC.

V is TRBV5-1 and J is TRBJ2-5; perhaps TRBD1 as D (6 bases). V shed 2 bases and J shed 5 bases, with 10 bases lying between them. This CDR3 is 13 amino acids long. Germline V CDR1 and CDR2: SGHRS, YFSETQ. CDR3 in DNA: TGCGCCAGCAGCTTCCAGGGGACGGAGACCCAGTACTTC. It yields the protein CASSFQGTETQYF.

The sample holds many counts of this clone. CDR3 region: CASSYTGDEQFF. Here the CDR3 DNA reads TGTGCCAGCAGTTACACAGGGGATGAGCAGTTCTTC. The rearrangement joins TRBV6-6 to TRBJ2-1; 7 nucleotides align to TRBD1. V lost 2 bases and J lost 8; bases outside the gene matches: 0. The CDR3 has 12 residues. Germline CDR1 and CDR2: MNHNY and SVGAGI (reference sequence).

The chain carries TRBV4-3 and TRBJ1-5; D unclear. The CDR3 spans 15 residues. V lost 0 bases and J lost 2, with 8 bases in between. Germline V gene data show CDR1 as LGHNA and CDR2 as YSLEER. Written as DNA, the CDR3 is TGCGCCAGCAGCCAAGATATAGTGGGCAATCAGCCCCAGCATTTT. Its protein product is CASSQDIVGNQPQHF.

The chain links TRBV11-2 to TRBJ2-1, with 9 bases lining up with TRBD2. Trimming removed 1 base from V and 9 bases from J; junction bases left unmatched: 10. The CDR3 contains 16 residues. Germline CDR1 reads SGHAT; CDR2 reads FQNNGV. Written as DNA, the CDR3 is TGTGCCAGCAGCTTAGCTGGCGGGAGGGCCGAGGGTGAGCAGTTCTTC. Its protein product is CASSLAGGRAEGEQFF. Supplemented by reference TRBV11-2 and TRBJ2-1, the full variable domain reads EAGVAQSPRYKIIEKRQSVAFWCNPISGHATLYWYQQILGQGPKLLIQFQNNGVVDDSQLPKDRFSAERLKGVDSTLKIQPAKLEDSAVYLCASSLAGGRAEGEQFFGPGTRLTVL.

The chain recombines TRBV18 with TRBJ1-5; TRBD1 matches 8 bases. CDR3 size: 15 residues. Looked up from germline, CDR1 is KGHSH and CDR2 is LQKENI. Trimming took 4 bases from V and 3 from J; bases not matched to a gene: 5. CDR3 DNA: TGTGCCAGCTCACGGATCAGGGGGCACAATCAGCCCCAGCATTTT. The encoded protein is CASSRIRGHNQPQHF.

This clone showed up many times. DNA for the CDR3: TGTGCCTGGAGTTCTCAGGCGAACACTGAAGCTTTCTTT. It encodes CAWSSQANTEAFF. The genes are TRBV30 and TRBJ1-1; the D is unclear. Germline loops: CDR1 GTSNPN, CDR2 SVGIG (reference sequence). The CDR3 sequence is 13 residues long. V lost 2 bases to trimming and J lost 1 base, with 8 bases between them.

The chain carries TRBV7-3 and TRBJ2-1; 8 nucleotides agree with TRBD2. CDR1 is SGHTA and CDR2 is FQGTGA in the germline V gene. Trimming cost V 7 bases and J 8 bases; bases outside gene matches: 25. CDR3 size: 19 residues. CDR3 loop: CASTQYLLAGRANDYEQFF. CDR3 in DNA: TGTGCCAGCACCCAATACTTGCTTGCCGGGAGGGCCAATGACTATGAGCAGTTCTTC. The variable domain in full, with the rest retrieved from reference TRBV7-3 and TRBJ2-1, is GAGVSQTPSNKVTEKGKYVELRCDPISGHTALYWYRQSLGQGPEFLIYFQGTGAADDSGLPNDRFFAVRPEGSVSTLKIQRTERGDSAVYLCASTQYLLAGRANDYEQFFGPGTRLTVL.

The gene calls are TRBV6-6 and TRBJ2-1; 10 bases fit TRBD2. Germline trimming cut 5 bases from V and 15 bases from J; bases unmatched to any gene: 13. The CDR3 runs 14 residues. Germline lookup yields CDR1 MNHNY and CDR2 SVGAGI (reference sequence). The CDR3 here is CASSPDGPSGRRFF. CDR3 nucleotide sequence: TGTGCCAGCAGTCCCGACGGGCCTAGCGGGAGAAGGTTCTTC.

The chain recombines TRBV3-1 (or the pseudogene TRBV3-2) with TRBJ1-1, with D perhaps matching TRBD1 (6 bases). This CDR3 is 15 amino acids long. The germline V gene has CDR1 LGHDT and CDR2 YNNKEL (reference sequence). Trimming took off 0 bases at V and 4 bases at J, with 12 bases between the two ends. CDR3 sequence: CASSQDGAGATEAFF. The CDR3 DNA is TGTGCCAGCAGCCAAGACGGAGCGGGGGCCACTGAAGCTTTCTTT.

The V and J genes are TRBV29-1 and TRBJ2-1, with D maybe TRBD1 (5 bases). Germline V CDR1 and CDR2: SQVTM, ANQGSEA. The V end lost 7 bases, the J end lost 12 bases, and 22 bases lay between the germline ends. The CDR3 has 13 residues. The CDR3 loop reads CSAEDGQGRVQFF. CDR3 in DNA: TGCAGCGCCGAAGACGGGCAGGGAAGGGTGCAGTTCTTC.

A few counts support this clone. V usage is TRBV2 and J usage is TRBJ2-5, with TRBD1 matching over 7 bases. Germline assignment: CDR1 SNHLY and CDR2 FYNNEI. The CDR3 is 13 amino acids. V was clipped by 6 bases and J by 0 bases; unmatched bases: 1. The CDR3 reads CASSRGYQETQYF. In DNA, the CDR3 is TGTGCCAGCAGCAGGGGGTACCAAGAGACCCAGTACTTC.

This clone was recorded a few times. Written as DNA, the CDR3 is TGTGCCAGCAGCCAGAGTAGAGATTCCTACGAGCAGTACTTC. This sequence encodes CASSQSRDSYEQYF. The J gene is TRBJ2-7, the V gene TRBV3-1 (or the pseudogene TRBV3-2); no clear D. V was cut by 3 bases and J by 1 base, with 10 bases left in between. The CDR3 has 14 residues. CDR1 is LGHDT, CDR2 YNNKEL, per germline (reference sequence).

The chain employs TRBV28 and TRBJ2-4, with a possible D match to TRBD1 (6 bases). CDR1 is MDHEN, CDR2 SYDVKM, per germline. V lost 6 bases, J lost 2 bases, and 11 bases lay in between. This CDR3 is 14 amino acids long. The CDR3, as DNA: TGTGCCAGCAGACCGACAGGCTCCAAAAACATTCAGTACTTC. Its protein is CASRPTGSKNIQYF. The full variable domain, its missing parts supplied by reference TRBV28 and TRBJ2-4, is DVKVTQSSRYLVKRTGEKVFLECVQDMDHENMFWYRQDPGLGLRLIYFSYDVKMKEKGDIPEGYSVSREKKERFSLILESASTNQTSMYLCASRPTGSKNIQYFGAGTRLSVL.

The chain links TRBV7-2 to TRBJ2-1; possible D gene TRBD2, 6 bases. CDR3 length equals 16 residues. Germline V gene data show CDR1 as SGHTA and CDR2 as FQGNSA. V was cut by 7 bases and J by 0 bases, with 16 bases left in between. The CDR3 is CASTLGGASSYNEQFF. DNA of the CDR3: TGTGCCAGCACCCTCGGCGGGGCCAGCTCCTACAATGAGCAGTTCTTC.

The genes are TRBV19 and TRBJ1-1, with a weak D call TRBD1 (5 bases). This CDR3 is built from 14 residues. Germline CDR1 reads LNHDA; CDR2 reads SQIVND (reference sequence). The V and J ends lost 4 bases and 1 base respectively, with 10 bases between them. The CDR3 bases are TGTGCCAGTAGTACCACAGGCCCGAACACTGAAGCTTTCTTT. This translates into CASSTTGPNTEAFF.

The chain couples TRBV28 to TRBJ2-1; no clear D gene. The germline V gene encodes CDR1 MDHEN and CDR2 SYDVKM. V dropped 8 bases and J dropped 3 bases, with 8 bases sitting between them. This CDR3 region has 12 residues. The CDR3 is CASLADYNEQFF. The CDR3 DNA reads as TGTGCCAGCCTGGCGGACTACAATGAGCAGTTCTTC. The whole variable domain, filled in from reference TRBV28 and TRBJ2-1, reads DVKVTQSSRYLVKRTGEKVFLECVQDMDHENMFWYRQDPGLGLRLIYFSYDVKMKEKGDIPEGYSVSREKKERFSLILESASTNQTSMYLCASLADYNEQFFGPGTRLTVL.

The rearrangement uses TRBV30 and TRBJ1-2, with 8 nucleotides matching TRBD1. Germline loops: CDR1 GTSNPN, CDR2 SVGIG (reference sequence). J was trimmed by 2 bases and V by 7 bases; bases with no gene match: 3. The CDR3 spans 12 residues. The CDR3 coding sequence is TGTGCCTTCCGGGACAGGAACTATGGCTACACCTTC. The encoded protein is CAFRDRNYGYTF.

This clone showed up just once. This sequence joins TRBV5-1 and TRBJ1-5; 7 bases map to TRBD1. Per germline, CDR1 SGHRS and CDR2 YFSETQ. V lost 5 bases and J lost 5; bases outside the gene matches: 7. The CDR3 contains 14 residues. This CDR3 is CASRQGTADQPQHF. DNA for the CDR3: TGCGCCAGCAGACAAGGGACAGCCGATCAGCCCCAGCATTTT.

The chain is built from TRBV27 and TRBJ2-3; possible D gene TRBD2, 6 bases. The CDR3 contains 14 residues. Germline V gene lookup returns CDR1 MNHEY and CDR2 SMNVEV (reference sequence). V gave up 0 bases and J gave up 6 bases, with 10 bases separating them. The CDR3 region has the DNA TGTGCCAGCAGTTTATCAGTTCGGGGGGATACGCAGTATTTT. Amino acid sequence: CASSLSVRGDTQYF.

The genes are TRBV2 and TRBJ1-4, with 8 bases that match TRBD1. This CDR3 region has 16 residues. The germline V gene encodes CDR1 SNHLY and CDR2 FYNNEI. J lost 0 bases, V lost 8 bases, and 8 bases had no gene match. The CDR3 region is CASGGQVAATNEKLFF. In DNA, the CDR3 is TGTGCCAGCGGGGGACAGGTAGCAGCAACTAATGAAAAACTGTTTTTT.

This sequence joins TRBV7-2 and TRBJ2-3, with TRBD2 matching over 7 bases. The germline V gene encodes CDR1 SGHTA and CDR2 FQGNSA. V dropped 1 base and J dropped 2; count of bases not matched to a gene: 9. The CDR3 has 17 amino acids. Here the CDR3 reads CASSLVPAGVPTDTQYF. DNA of the CDR3: TGTGCCAGCAGCTTAGTTCCCGCGGGAGTACCCACAGATACGCAGTATTTT. Full variable domain (missing parts from reference TRBV7-2 and TRBJ2-3): GAGVSQSPSNKVTEKGKDVELRCDPISGHTALYWYRQSLGQGLEFLIYFQGNSAPDKSGLPSDRFSAERTGGSVSTLTIQRTQQEDSAVYLCASSLVPAGVPTDTQYFGPGTRLTVL.

The V call is TRBV27, the J call TRBJ2-7; TRBD2 might be the D (6 bases). Per the germline V gene, CDR1 is MNHEY and CDR2 is SMNVEV (reference sequence). Trimming stripped 5 bases from V and 0 bases from J, with 14 bases between. This CDR3 is built from 15 residues. The DNA of the CDR3 is TGTGCCAGCAGTCTCGGGACTCTTAGCTCCTACGAGCAGTACTTC. It is translated as CASSLGTLSSYEQYF.

This clone came up a few times. The J gene is TRBJ2-7, the V gene TRBV4-2, with a tentative D call TRBD1 (5 bases). Germline V gene lookup returns CDR1 LGHNA and CDR2 YNFKEQ. CDR3 length: 17 amino acids. Trimming removed 0 bases at V and 0 bases at J, with 15 bases between. CDR3 in amino acids: CASSQDSRGRSSYEQYF. The CDR3 nucleotides are TGTGCCAGCAGCCAAGATAGTAGGGGAAGGAGCTCCTACGAGCAGTACTTC.

The V gene is TRBV18, the J gene TRBJ1-6; 7 positions match TRBD1. The CDR3 length is 14 residues. Germline V gene sequence: CDR1 KGHSH, CDR2 LQKENI. V shed 3 bases, J shed 8 bases, and the junction held 4 bases outside the gene matches. CDR3 sequence: CASSPGDRDSPLHF. CDR3 bases: TGTGCCAGCTCACCGGGGGACAGAGATTCACCCCTCCACTTT.